Following are 13 T cell receptor beta chains from one sample sequenced in a study of regulatory T cells in long-lasting Graves disease. The time point is: newly diagnosed GD, antithyroid drugs for less than 3 months. The TCR library used RNA extracted from PBMCs. Building the TCR beta libraries relied on iRepertoire HTBI primers, and CDR3 regions underwent Arm-PCR. TCRdb re-called the multiplex PCR reads with MiXCR, one entry per CDR3 protein. Found here are approximately 400,000 distinct CDR3 sequences, 10% to 15% of them singletons; the top ten hold approximately 19%. Separately, the same data were catalogued under a study of T cells in Graves' hyperthyroidism and ophthalmopathy.

The source material was peripheral blood mononuclear cells (PBMCs), sampled at new diagnosis, from a patient treated with antithyroid drugs. These receptors came from a woman between 18 and 29 years old with Graves disease.

This clonotype came up many times. The CDR3 is CSVPTGQTSWGAFF. CDR3 bases: TGCAGCGTCCCCACGGGACAGACTTCCTGGGGGGCTTTCTTT. This rearrangement joins TRBV29-1 to TRBJ1-1; 7 positions agree with TRBD1. This CDR3 contains 14 residues. V was pared by 6 bases and J by 11 bases, with 18 bases of the junction left unmatched. Per germline, CDR1 SQVTM and CDR2 ANQGSEA.

A note on this clonotype: A much more abundant neighbour one base away suggests this may be a read error. This chain uses TRBV11-2 with TRBJ2-1; TRBD2 matches 7 bases. The ends lost 5 bases at V and 3 bases at J; junction bases unmatched: 10. This CDR3 comprises 16 residues. From germline, CDR1 is SGHAT and CDR2 FQNNGV. This CDR3 reads CASSLGTTGYYNEQFF. The CDR3 DNA sequence: TGTGCCAGCAGCCTCGGGACTACCGGATACTACAATGAGCAGTTCTTC.

This clonotype was detected ten times or more. The rearrangement uses TRBV12-3 or TRBV12-4 and TRBJ1-4; no clear D. This CDR3 is built from 13 residues. V was clipped by 7 bases and J by 6 bases, with 12 bases between them. The CDR3 nucleotides read TGTGCCAGCACCGGGTTCGGGGATGAAAAACTGTTTTTT. This gives the protein CASTGFGDEKLFF.

This clonotype occurred many times. The chain has TRBV6-5 and TRBJ1-2; D possibly corresponds to TRBD1 (6 bases). Trimming took 4 bases from V and 2 from J, leaving 14 bases between them. The CDR3 contains 15 residues. The germline V gene encodes CDR1 MNHEY and CDR2 SVGAGI. The CDR3 region is CASSSPTGPNYGYTF. For the CDR3, the DNA is TGTGCCAGCAGTTCCCCGACAGGACCAAACTATGGCTACACCTTC.

This clonotype was observed at least ten times. V gene TRBV30 combines with J gene TRBJ2-2, with D unresolved. Trimming took off 0 bases at V and 0 bases at J, with 8 bases between the two ends. The CDR3 is made up of 15 amino acids. Germline lookup yields CDR1 GTSNPN and CDR2 SVGIG (reference sequence). The CDR3 coding sequence is TGTGCCTGGAGTGTTGCACGTACGAACACCGGGGAGCTGTTTTTT. It codes for CAWSVARTNTGELFF.

Ten or more counts support this clonotype. The chain is built from TRBV5-1 and TRBJ1-1, with D tentatively TRBD1 (5 bases). The CDR3 has 19 amino acids. The ends were cut back, 0 bases at V and 1 base at J, with 22 bases in the middle. Germline V lookup: CDR1 SGHRS, CDR2 YFSETQ. The CDR3 here is CASSLGDGGGRRRNTEAFF. The CDR3, as DNA: TGCGCCAGCAGCTTGGGGGACGGAGGAGGGAGGCGGAGGAACACTGAAGCTTTCTTT.

This clonotype has at least ten counts. The chain uses TRBV3-1 and TRBJ2-1; TRBD2 agrees at 10 bases. The CDR3 consists of 15 residues. Germline assignment: CDR1 LGHDT and CDR2 YNNKEL (reference sequence). V lost 4 bases to trimming and J lost 3 bases; unmatched junction nucleotides: 3. CDR3 protein: CASSRGTSDYNEQFF. The CDR3 bases are TGTGCCAGCAGCCGGGGGACTAGCGACTACAATGAGCAGTTCTTC.

This clonotype was detected many times. The chain couples TRBV6-2 or TRBV6-3 to TRBJ2-1; 10 nucleotides match TRBD2. The CDR3 spans 17 residues. Looked up from germline, CDR1 is MNHEY and CDR2 is SVGEGT. V lost 6 bases and J lost 12; bases outside the gene matches: 20. This chain's CDR3 is CASSVLPGTSALGGQFF. The CDR3 DNA is TGTGCCAGCAGCGTACTACCCGGGACTAGCGCCCTTGGGGGGCAGTTCTTC.

Note on this clonotype: Since a much larger clone is just one base distant, this may be a read error. V gene TRBV15 combines with J gene TRBJ2-7; 12 bases agree with TRBD2. This CDR3 spans 15 amino acids. The trim removed 4 bases at V and 4 bases at J, leaving 5 bases unmatched. CDR1 is LNHNV, CDR2 YYDKDF, per germline (reference sequence). The CDR3 loop is CATSTLAGGVYEQYF. The CDR3, as DNA: TGTGCCACCAGCACCCTAGCGGGAGGGGTTTACGAGCAGTACTTC. Complete variable domain (other parts from reference TRBV15 and TRBJ2-7): DAMVIQNPRYQVTQFGKPVTLSCSQTLNHNVMYWYQQKSSQAPKLLFHYYDKDFNNEADTPDNFQSRRPNTSFCFLDIRSPGLGDTAMYLCATSTLAGGVYEQYFGPGTRLTVT.

Ten or more counts support this clonotype. The genes are TRBV28 and TRBJ2-3; D is tentatively TRBD1 or TRBD2 (5 bases each). Per germline, CDR1 MDHEN and CDR2 SYDVKM. V was shortened by 3 bases and J by 0 bases, with 7 bases between the two germline ends. The CDR3 extends over 14 amino acids. The CDR3 sequence: CASSFGGSTDTQYF. In nucleotides, the CDR3 is TGTGCCAGCAGTTTTGGGGGTAGCACAGATACGCAGTATTTT.

The chain has TRBV5-1 and TRBJ2-4; TRBD1 matches 8 bases. Germline-derived CDR1 and CDR2 are SGHRS and YFSETQ. Germline trimming cut 2 bases from V and 6 bases from J; bases unmatched to any gene: 4. The CDR3 consists of 14 residues. The CDR3 loop reads CASSFLTGGNIQYF. The CDR3 nucleotides read TGCGCCAGCAGCTTTTTAACAGGGGGAAACATTCAGTACTTC.

The chain recombines TRBV7-9 with TRBJ1-1; possible D gene TRBD1, 5 bases. Germline-derived CDR1 and CDR2 are SEHNR and FQNEAQ (reference sequence). The CDR3 has 14 residues. Trimming cost V 7 bases and J 5 bases, with 17 bases left between them. DNA for the CDR3: TGTGCCAGCACCGACGGGGCGAAGGGAACTGAAGCTTTCTTT. The encoded protein is CASTDGAKGTEAFF.

For the CDR3, the DNA is TGTGCCAGCAGGCCCCGAGGGGACTATGCCTGGGAGACCCAGTACTTC. Its translation is CASRPRGDYAWETQYF. V usage is TRBV6-2 or TRBV6-3 and J usage is TRBJ2-5; 7 bases are shared with TRBD2. J gave up 5 bases and V 6 bases, and 15 bases lay outside the gene matches. CDR1 MNHEY and CDR2 SVGEGT come from the germline V gene. The length of the CDR3 is 16 residues.